This TCR beta chain derives from a study of blood T cells in healthy people across ages. V dropped 2 bases and J dropped 5 bases, with 15 bases sitting between them. The CDR3 consists of 15 residues. Germline V gene data show CDR1 as MNHEY and CDR2 as SVGAGI. This clonotype was counted between two and nine times. Then a second PCR, running about 6 to 12 cycles, was carried out with a sample-barcoded 5' primer and a J-beta primer mix. Using its own MiXCR run on the 5' RACE reads, TCRdb lists one record per CDR3 protein. In the table there are around 870,000 distinct CDR3 sequences, under 30% of which are singletons.

The chain carries TRBV6-5 and TRBJ1-2, with D tentatively TRBD1 (6 bases). The receptor comes from a woman aged 80 or over in good health. Sequenced material: blood. The CDR3 is CASSYGSGDRYGYTF. The DNA for the CDR3 is TGTGCCAGCAGTTACGGATCAGGGGACCGGTATGGCTACACCTTC.